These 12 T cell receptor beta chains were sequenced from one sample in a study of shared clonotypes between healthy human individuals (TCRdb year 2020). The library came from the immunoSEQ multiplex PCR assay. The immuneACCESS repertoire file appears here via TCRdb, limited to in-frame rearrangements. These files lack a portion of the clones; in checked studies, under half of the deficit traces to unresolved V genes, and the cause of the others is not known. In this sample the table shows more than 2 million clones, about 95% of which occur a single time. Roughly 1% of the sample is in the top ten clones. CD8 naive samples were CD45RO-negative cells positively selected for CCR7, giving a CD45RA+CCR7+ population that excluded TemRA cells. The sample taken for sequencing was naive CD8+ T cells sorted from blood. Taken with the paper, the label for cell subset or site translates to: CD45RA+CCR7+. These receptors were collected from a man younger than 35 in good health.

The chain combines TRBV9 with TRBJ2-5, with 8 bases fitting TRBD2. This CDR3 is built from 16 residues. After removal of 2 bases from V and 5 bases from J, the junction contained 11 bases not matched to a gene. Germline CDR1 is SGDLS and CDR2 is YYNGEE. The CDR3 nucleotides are TGTGCCAGCAGCGTCCGAAGCGGGAGTAAACAGGAGACCCAGTACTTC. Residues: CASSVRSGSKQETQYF.

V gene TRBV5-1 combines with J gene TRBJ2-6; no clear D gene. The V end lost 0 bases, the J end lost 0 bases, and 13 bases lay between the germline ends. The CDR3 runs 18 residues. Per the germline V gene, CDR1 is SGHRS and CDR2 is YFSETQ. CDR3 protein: CASSLDGSPISGANVLTF. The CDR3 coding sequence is TGCGCCAGCAGCTTGGACGGCAGTCCCATCTCTGGGGCCAACGTCCTGACTTTC.

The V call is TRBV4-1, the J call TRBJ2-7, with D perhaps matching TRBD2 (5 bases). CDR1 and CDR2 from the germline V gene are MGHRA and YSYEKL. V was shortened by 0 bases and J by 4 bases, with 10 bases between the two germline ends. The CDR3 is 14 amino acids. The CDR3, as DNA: TGCGCCAGCAGCCAAGATTTTAGAGGGTACGAGCAGTACTTC. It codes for CASSQDFRGYEQYF.

In DNA, the CDR3 is TGCGCCAGCAGCTTGACCCCTAGCGGGAGGGGAGATACGCAGTATTTT. Translating gives CASSLTPSGRGDTQYF. This chain uses TRBV5-1 with TRBJ2-3; 12 bases line up with TRBD2. Germline trimming cut 1 base from V and 5 bases from J; bases unmatched to any gene: 5. Germline lookup yields CDR1 SGHRS and CDR2 YFSETQ. This CDR3 region has 16 residues.

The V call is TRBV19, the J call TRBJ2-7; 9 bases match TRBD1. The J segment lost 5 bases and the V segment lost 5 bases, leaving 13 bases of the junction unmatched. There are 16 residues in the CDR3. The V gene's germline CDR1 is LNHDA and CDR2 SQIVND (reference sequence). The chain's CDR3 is CASSLTGGKLANEQYF. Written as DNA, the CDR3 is TGTGCCAGTAGTCTCACAGGGGGCAAGCTTGCCAACGAGCAGTACTTC.

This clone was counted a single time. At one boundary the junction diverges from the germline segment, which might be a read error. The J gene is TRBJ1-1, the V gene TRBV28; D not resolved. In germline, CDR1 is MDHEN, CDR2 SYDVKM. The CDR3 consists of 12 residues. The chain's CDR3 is CAGSLIPDRAFF. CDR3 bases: TGTGCCGGCAGTTTAATACCCGACCGAGCTTTCTTT.

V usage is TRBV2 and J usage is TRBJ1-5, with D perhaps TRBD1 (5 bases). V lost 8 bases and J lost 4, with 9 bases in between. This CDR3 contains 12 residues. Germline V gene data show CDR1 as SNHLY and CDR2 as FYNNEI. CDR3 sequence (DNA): TGTGCCAGCTTGACAGTAAATCAGCCCCAGCATTTT. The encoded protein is CASLTVNQPQHF.

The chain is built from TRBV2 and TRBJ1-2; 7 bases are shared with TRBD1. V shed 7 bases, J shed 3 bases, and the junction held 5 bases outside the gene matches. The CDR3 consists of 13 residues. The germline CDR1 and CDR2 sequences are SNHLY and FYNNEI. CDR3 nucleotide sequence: TGTGCCAGCAACGGACAGGAGTACTATGGCTACACCTTC. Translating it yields CASNGQEYYGYTF. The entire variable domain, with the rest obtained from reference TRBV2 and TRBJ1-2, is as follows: EPEVTQTPSHQVTQMGQEVILRCVPISNHLYFYWYRQILGQKVEFLVSFYNNEISEKSEIFDDQFSVERPDGSNFTLKIRSTKLEDSAMYFCASNGQEYYGYTFGSGTRLTVV.

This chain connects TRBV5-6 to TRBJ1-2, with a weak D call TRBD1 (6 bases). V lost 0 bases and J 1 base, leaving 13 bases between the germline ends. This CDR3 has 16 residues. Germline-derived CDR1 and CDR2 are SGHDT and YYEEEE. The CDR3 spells CASSLDTGTFNYGYTF. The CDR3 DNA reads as TGTGCCAGCAGCTTGGACACAGGGACCTTTAACTATGGCTACACCTTC. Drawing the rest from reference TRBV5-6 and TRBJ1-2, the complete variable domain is DAGVTQSPTHLIKTRGQQVTLRCSPKSGHDTVSWYQQALGQGPQFIFQYYEEEERQRGNFPDRFSGHQFPNYSSELNVNALLLGDSALYLCASSLDTGTFNYGYTFGSGTRLTVV.

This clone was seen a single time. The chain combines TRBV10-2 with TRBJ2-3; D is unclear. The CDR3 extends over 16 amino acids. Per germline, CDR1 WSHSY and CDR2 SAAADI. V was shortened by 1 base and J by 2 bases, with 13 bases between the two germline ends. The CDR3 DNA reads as TGCGCCAGCAGTGAGTACGTCCCGCGGTTCACAGATACGCAGTATTTT. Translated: CASSEYVPRFTDTQYF.

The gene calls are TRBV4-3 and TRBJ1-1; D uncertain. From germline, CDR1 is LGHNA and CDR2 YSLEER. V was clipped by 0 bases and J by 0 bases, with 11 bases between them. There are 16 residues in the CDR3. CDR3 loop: CASSQDHGLMNTEAFF. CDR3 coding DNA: TGCGCCAGCAGCCAAGATCACGGGCTTATGAACACTGAAGCTTTCTTT.

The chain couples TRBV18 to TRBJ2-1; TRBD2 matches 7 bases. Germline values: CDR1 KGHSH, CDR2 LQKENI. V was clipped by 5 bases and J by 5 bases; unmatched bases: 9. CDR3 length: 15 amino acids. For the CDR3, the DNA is TGTGCCAGCTCAGCTTATAGCGGGCGGGACAATGAGCAGTTCTTC. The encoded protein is CASSAYSGRDNEQFF.